This TCR beta chain was recorded in a study of human T cells and chemical hapten exposure. On the study more broadly: Per-sample variation in TCR yield stemmed mainly from small pooled library volume differences. Study results and caveats: There was no change with DPC sensitization in TCRs above 1 in 1000 frequency.

The CDR3 is made up of 15 amino acids. CDR1 and CDR2 from the germline V gene are KGHSH and LQKENI. V gave up 4 bases and J gave up 1 base, with 11 bases separating them. Unfractionated whole blood yielded the extracted total RNA. This clonotype showed up many times. Its antigen remains unknown. The library labeled individual cDNA molecules by adding unique molecular identifiers to them. Original processing methods: Samples contained a median of roughly 99,000 TCRs, with a range of roughly 23,224 to 700,000. TCRdb redid the calling of the 5' RACE reads with MiXCR, one entry per CDR3 protein. V and J calls and clone size were set by TCRdb, not the authors. The table lists 81,000 or so distinct CDR3 sequences, about 8% of them singletons.

This chain links TRBV18 with TRBJ1-5; tentatively, D is TRBD1 (5 bases). The clonotype was recovered from a male donor in good health. CDR3 sequence reads: CASSLQELSNQPQHF. DNA for the CDR3: TGTGCCAGCTCACTACAGGAACTAAGCAATCAGCCCCAGCATTTT.